This T cell receptor (beta chain) was observed in a study of T-cell reconstitution after alpha-beta-depleted transplantation in children. This CDR3 region has 17 residues. Germline V gene data show CDR1 as SGHVS and CDR2 as FNYEAQ. J lost 4 bases, V lost 4 bases, and 4 bases had no gene match. Preparation of the TCRbeta library used unique molecular identifiers. TCRdb fed the PCR reads into MiXCR, producing one record per CDR3 protein. The data show more than 300,000 distinct CDR3 sequences, with 15% to 20% seen just once and about 41% held by the top ten. Sequencing was performed on PBMCs, mostly from graft donor cells, taken 360 days after TCRalphabeta/CD19-depleted stem cell transplant. The receptor was derived from a male patient aged 2 to 9 who had a stem cell transplant for acute lymphoblastic leukemia, so the T cells may come from the graft donor. The chain recombines TRBV7-6 with TRBJ2-1, with TRBD2 identical over 16 bases. In nucleotides, the CDR3 is TGTGCCAGCAGCTCGGGACTAGCGGGAGGGCCGTACAATGAGCAGTTCTTC. It codes for CASSSGLAGGPYNEQFF.